This T cell receptor (beta chain) was sequenced during a study of cytotoxic CD8 clonotypes in ibrutinib-treated CLL. Overall study results and limits: Relative to age-matched healthy donors, clonality at baseline was higher, and it tracked circulating CD8+ T-cell counts.

Germline loops: CDR1 MGHRA, CDR2 YSYEKL. The CDR3 totals 16 residues. Trimming stripped 1 base from V and 4 bases from J, with 16 bases between. Clones were read by immunoSEQ multiplex PCR, and TCRdb kept only the in-frame ones, dropping some. Of nearly 300,000 clones in the sample, around 77% were seen once. With respect to this clone: What it binds is not known.

This receptor was taken from a human donor with chronic lymphocytic leukemia. Sequenced material: PBMCs, taken at disease progression, from a patient treated with ibrutinib. V is TRBV4-1 and J is TRBJ1-1, with a weak D call TRBD1 (6 bases). CDR3 loop: CASSQVTQGRGTEAFF. Here the CDR3 DNA reads TGCGCCAGCAGCCAAGTTACACAGGGAAGAGGCACTGAAGCTTTCTTT.